This paragraph reports one TCR beta chain. Its antigen target is currently unknown. Nothing much larger sits one base from this clone, and base qualities are not available. This sample's time point label indicates: blood sample drawn before combined kidney and bone marrow transplant. Unstimulated Tregs (CD4+CD25+CD127-), CD4+ non-Tregs (CD4+CD25-), CD4 and CD8 cells were FACS-sorted from thawed PBMCs. The patients were a few recipients of combined kidney and bone marrow transplants from the ITN036ST trial, and samples were available only from these trial subjects. Healthy control blood was processed by Ficoll density gradient to PBMCs and cryopreserved; patient PBMCs were collected before and after transplant. Genomic DNA was extracted from sorted cells with the QIAGEN DNeasy Blood and Tissue Kit for TCRbeta CDR3 sequencing. High-throughput TCRbeta CDR3 sequencing, including PCR amplification with bias correction and internal controls, was performed commercially through immunoSEQ. For the original study's pipeline: Unique productive TCRbeta sequences were defined by CDR3 nucleotide sequence when primers matched and otherwise by CDR3 amino acid sequence together with Vbeta and Jbeta genes. Sorting error was corrected by removing sequences shared between sorted populations at a frequency ratio of 2:1 or less, and the remaining shared sequences were assigned to the higher population. A sequence counted as donor-reactive if, in CFSE-low cells, the sequence had a frequency of at least 0.01% and was expanded at least 5-fold compared with unstimulated cells. Jensen-Shannon divergence, calculated on the top 100 TCRbeta sequences ranked by frequency, was used to quantify repertoire divergence. For samples with multiple sequencing runs, sorting error was corrected in each run separately before the runs were combined. TCRdb carries this immuneACCESS record with in-frame sequences only. Its versions omit some clonotypes, under half of them owing to an unresolved V gene in the studies checked, with the rest unexplained. V, J and clone size derive from that table, while D and trimming were established from the DNA sequence. This sample is represented by 95,000 to 120,000 clones; around 91% of them were singletons. The leading ten clones occupy about 0.31% of the sample.

The sample comes from a study of Tregs in tolerant kidney transplant recipients (dated by TCRdb to about 2019). Notes on the research overall: The transplants used related donors along with nonmyeloablative bone marrow transplantation, and in the human trials mixed chimerism was transient. The study used TCRbeta sequencing to identify donor-specific regulatory T cells before combined kidney and bone marrow transplantation, then tracked those cells after transplant.

The investigation overall reported the following: PCR primers changed over time for some patients, so nucleotide-level comparison across those patients' samples was not possible. The study was constrained by small patient numbers, and validation of the findings is required in larger populations and under other immunosuppression protocols. Expanding Tregs with activated donor B cells appeared to identify the most biologically relevant and donor-specific TCRbeta repertoire. In tolerant patients, the expansion of donor-specific Tregs was greater than global Treg expansion, suggesting that the expansion was antigen-driven rather than nonspecific. Biological reproducibility was not directly addressed, though technical replication error appeared minimal.

The sample here was CD4+ T cells from blood, taken before the transplant. The sequence was obtained from a human donor who received a combined kidney and bone marrow transplant.

The nucleotide sequence is given as TGCGCCAGCAGCTTGGCCCCGGGACAGGGCTATGGCTACACCTTC. The encoded protein is CASSLAPGQGYGYTF. The chain couples TRBV5-1 to TRBJ1-2, and TRBD1 aligns with 9 junction nucleotides. CDR1 and CDR2, per the germline V gene, are SGHRS and YFSETQ. V is pruned by 0 bases and J by 4 bases, leaving 4 bases of the junction without a gene match. The CDR3 runs 15 amino acids, cysteine and phenylalanine included. The sequence is cut down to CDR3 DNA, 45 bases in frame from base 1.